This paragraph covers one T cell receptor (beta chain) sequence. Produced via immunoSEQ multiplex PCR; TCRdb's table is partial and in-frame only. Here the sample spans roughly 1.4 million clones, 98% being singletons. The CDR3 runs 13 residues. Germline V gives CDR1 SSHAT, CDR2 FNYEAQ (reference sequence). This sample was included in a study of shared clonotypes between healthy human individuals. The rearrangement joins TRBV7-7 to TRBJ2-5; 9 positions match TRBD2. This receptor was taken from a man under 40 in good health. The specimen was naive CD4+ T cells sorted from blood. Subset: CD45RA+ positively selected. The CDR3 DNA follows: TGTGCTAGCGGACTAGCGTGGTTAGAGACCCAGTACTTC. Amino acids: CASGLAWLETQYF.